In its sample, the clone carrying this T cell receptor (beta chain) was seen once. Samples were assayed with immunoSEQ v3.0 at survey level. Profiling relied on immunoSEQ multiplex PCR, and the TCRdb table lists in-frame clones only, not all of them. The repertoire holds fewer than 40,000 clones, with 75% to 90% as singletons. From germline, CDR1 is SGHNT and CDR2 YYREEE (reference sequence). The CDR3 is 18 residues long. Trimming cost V 3 bases and J 0 bases; bases outside gene matches: 12. This entry is derived from a study of long-term antiretroviral therapy in people with HIV. Per donor, at least one pre-ART and at least two post-ART PBMC samples were obtained.

The sample here was unsorted PBMCs, taken 3.1 years after starting antiretroviral therapy. The source of this sequence is a woman aged 45-65 years with HIV. This chain joins TRBV5-4 and TRBJ1-3, with 7 bases lining up with TRBD1. CDR3 in amino acids: CASSSARTGPYSGNTIYF. The CDR3 DNA follows: TGTGCCAGCAGCTCCGCCCGGACAGGTCCTTACTCTGGAAACACCATATATTTT.